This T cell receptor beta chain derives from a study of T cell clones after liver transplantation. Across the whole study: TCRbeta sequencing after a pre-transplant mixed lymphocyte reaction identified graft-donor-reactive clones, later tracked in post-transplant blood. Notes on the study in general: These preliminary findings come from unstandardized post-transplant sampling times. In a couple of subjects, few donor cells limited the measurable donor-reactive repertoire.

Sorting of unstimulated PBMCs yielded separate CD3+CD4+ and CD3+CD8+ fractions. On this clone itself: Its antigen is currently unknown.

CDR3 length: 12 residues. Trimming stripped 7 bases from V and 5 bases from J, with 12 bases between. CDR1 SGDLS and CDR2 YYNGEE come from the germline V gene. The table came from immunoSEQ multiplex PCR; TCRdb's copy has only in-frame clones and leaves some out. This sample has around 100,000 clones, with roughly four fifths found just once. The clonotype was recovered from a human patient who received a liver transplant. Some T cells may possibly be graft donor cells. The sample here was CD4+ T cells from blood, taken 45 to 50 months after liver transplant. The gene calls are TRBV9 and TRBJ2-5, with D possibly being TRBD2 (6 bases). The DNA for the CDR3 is TGTGCCAGCGCCCGGGCGGGGGAGACCCAGTACTTC. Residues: CASARAGETQYF.